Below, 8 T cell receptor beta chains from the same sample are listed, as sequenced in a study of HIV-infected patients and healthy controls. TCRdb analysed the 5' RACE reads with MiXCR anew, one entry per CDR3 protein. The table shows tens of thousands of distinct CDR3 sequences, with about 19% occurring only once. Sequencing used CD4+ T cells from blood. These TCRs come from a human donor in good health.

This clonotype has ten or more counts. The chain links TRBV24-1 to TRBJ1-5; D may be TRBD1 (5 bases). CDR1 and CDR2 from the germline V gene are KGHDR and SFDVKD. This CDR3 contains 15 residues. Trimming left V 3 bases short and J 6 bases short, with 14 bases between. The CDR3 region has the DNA TGTGCCACCAGTGATCGGCGGGGGTCGGGTCAGCCCCAGCATTTT. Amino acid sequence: CATSDRRGSGQPQHF.

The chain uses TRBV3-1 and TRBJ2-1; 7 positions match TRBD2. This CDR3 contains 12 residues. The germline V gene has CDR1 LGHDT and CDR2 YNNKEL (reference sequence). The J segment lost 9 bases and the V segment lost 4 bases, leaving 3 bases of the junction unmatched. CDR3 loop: CASSPAGAEQFF. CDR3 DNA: TGTGCCAGCAGCCCGGCGGGAGCTGAGCAGTTCTTC.

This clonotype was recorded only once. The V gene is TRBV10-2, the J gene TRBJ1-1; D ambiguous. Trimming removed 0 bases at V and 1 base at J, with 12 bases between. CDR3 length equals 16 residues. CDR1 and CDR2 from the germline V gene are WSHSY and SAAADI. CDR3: CASSESVWAANTEAFF. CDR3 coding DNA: TGCGCCAGCAGTGAGTCGGTGTGGGCTGCGAACACTGAAGCTTTCTTT.

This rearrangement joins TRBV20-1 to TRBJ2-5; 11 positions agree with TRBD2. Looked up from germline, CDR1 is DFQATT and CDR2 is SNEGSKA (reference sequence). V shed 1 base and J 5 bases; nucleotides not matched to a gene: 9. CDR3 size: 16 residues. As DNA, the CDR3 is TGCAGTGCTAGAGCTCGGCTAGCGGGGGGTGCGGAGACCCAGTACTTC. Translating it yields CSARARLAGGAETQYF.

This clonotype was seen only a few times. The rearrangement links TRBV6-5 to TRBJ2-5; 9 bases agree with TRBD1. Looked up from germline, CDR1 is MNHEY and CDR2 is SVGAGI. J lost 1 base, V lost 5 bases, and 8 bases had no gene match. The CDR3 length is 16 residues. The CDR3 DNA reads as TGTGCCAGCAGTACTAAACAGGGGGCGTCCCAAGAGACCCAGTACTTC. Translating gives CASSTKQGASQETQYF.

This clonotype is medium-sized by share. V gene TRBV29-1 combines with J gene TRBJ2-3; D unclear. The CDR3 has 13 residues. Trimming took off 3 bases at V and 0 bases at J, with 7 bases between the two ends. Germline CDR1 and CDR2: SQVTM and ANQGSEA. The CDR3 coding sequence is TGCAGCGTTGAGGGTGTTAGCACAGATACGCAGTATTTT. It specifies CSVEGVSTDTQYF.

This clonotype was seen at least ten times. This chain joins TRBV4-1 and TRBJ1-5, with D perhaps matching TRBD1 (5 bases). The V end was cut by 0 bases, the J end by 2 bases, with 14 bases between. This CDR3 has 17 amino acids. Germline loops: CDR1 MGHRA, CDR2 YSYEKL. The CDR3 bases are TGCGCCAGCAGCCAAGATCGAGGGGCACGGGGCAATCAGCCCCAGCATTTT. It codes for CASSQDRGARGNQPQHF.

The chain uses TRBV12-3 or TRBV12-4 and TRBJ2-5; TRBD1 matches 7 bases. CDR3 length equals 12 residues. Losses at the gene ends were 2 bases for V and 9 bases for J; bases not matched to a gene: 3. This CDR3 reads CASSLTGAAQYF. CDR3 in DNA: TGTGCCAGCAGTTTAACAGGGGCGGCCCAGTACTTC.